The TCR beta chain under discussion was sequenced for a study of cytomegalovirus exposure and HLA in healthy donors. Overall study findings and caveats: Three CMV-associated chains were confirmed in vitro to be specific for CMV antigens.

TCRdb's copy holds only in-frame clones and misses some; the assay was immunoSEQ multiplex PCR. The sample has over 200,000 clones, about 92% seen once. From the approximately 120-subject validation cohort, which was separate from the approximately 670-subject first cohort, the donors were drawn. This clone was observed once. Its specificity is not known. Unmatched junction bases numbered 10, after V lost 2 bases and J lost 1 base. This CDR3 comprises 18 residues. Germline values: CDR1 MNHEY, CDR2 SMNVEV (reference sequence). The sequence came from a woman in her twenties or thirties in good health and CMV-seronegative. Sequencing was performed on PBMCs. The chain links TRBV27 to TRBJ2-5; TRBD1 aligns across 10 bases. As DNA, the CDR3 is TGTGCCAGCAGTTTAACCCTCCCCGGGACAGGGGCCCAAGAGACCCAGTACTTC. It is translated as CASSLTLPGTGAQETQYF.